This T cell receptor beta chain was identified in a study of Ad26.COV2.S vaccination and SARS-CoV-2 variants (dated by TCRdb to about 2021). About the investigation overall: Donors in the vaccine arm were drawn from COV1001, a phase I-IIa trial of Ad26.COV2.S in healthy adults that was multicentre, randomized, double-blind and placebo-controlled. Ad26.COV2.S was administered intramuscularly at 5 x 10^10 or 1 x 10^11 viral particles, either as a single shot or as two shots given 56 days apart. TCRbeta repertoire sequencing served as the tool for gauging how specific and how broad the SARS-CoV-2-reactive T cell receptors were following Ad26.COV2.S vaccination. A total of some 30 samples were included in the TCR-sequenced set, comprising around 20 Ad26.COV2.S vaccine recipients, 5 placebo recipients and 8 SARS-CoV-2 convalescent individuals. Trial participants were randomized into five groups of five, in which low-dose or high-dose Ad26.COV2.S was given once or twice, or placebo was given on both occasions. Blinding of investigators to trial group allocation was maintained during experiments and outcome assessment. Overall study outcomes, separate from this receptor: The study was not powered to compare responses between vaccine doses or regimens. It was noted by the authors that total T cell responses may have been underestimated by the TCR breadth and depth analyses. After vaccination, spike-specific CD8+ and CD4+ T cell responses were reported to show substantial breadth. Vaccine and placebo recipients had similar non-spike TCR breadth, a finding consistent with the vaccine containing only spike. Ad26.COV2.S recipients had higher spike-specific TCR breadth than placebo recipients (P = 0.0014).

The sample holds one count of this clone. The specificity of this receptor is unknown. Base qualities are missing; no much larger clone stands one base away. The immunoSEQ Assay was the method used to sequence TCRbeta CDR3 regions. After extraction, genomic DNA underwent amplification by bias-controlled multiplex PCR, followed by high-throughput sequencing. The source study handled its data this way. Collapsing and filtering of sequences were performed to quantify the absolute abundance of each unique TCRbeta CDR3 region. Usable DNA was measured by amplifying reference genes present in all nucleated cells, and TCRbeta template counts were normalized to that usable DNA to estimate T cell fraction. Repertoire TCRs were annotated as SARS-CoV-2-specific by exact matching of V gene, CDR3 amino acid sequence and J gene to a known reactive TCR set. The reference SARS-CoV-2 TCR set was obtained from MIRA and was filtered for enrichment in COVID-19-positive ImmuneCODE repertoires, whereby public or cross-reactive TCRs were removed. Using the MIRA antigens, annotated TCRs were further analysed by specific ORF or by position within an ORF. Depth was the summed frequency of annotated unique rearrangements, while breadth was defined as annotated unique rearrangements over total unique productive rearrangements. Two-sided Wilcoxon rank-sum tests were used to compare TCR breadth between groups. This immuneACCESS table, as held by TCRdb, lists in-frame sequences with V and J called but not all clones. Of the missing ones, under half trace to an unresolved V gene in checked studies; the others have no known cause. V and J calls and clone size follow that table, whereas D and trimming were derived from the DNA. Recorded for this sample are about 680,000 clones; about 89% of them occurred a single time. Approximately 1.5% of the sample rests with the top ten.

Taken with the paper, the label for treatment or condition translates to: some 20 received Ad26.COV2.S at low or high dose, single or two shots; 5 received placebo; per-sample allocation not given. For vaccine and placebo recipients, the sequenced repertoires came from samples collected on day 63 after the first injection. Cohort 1b enrolled 20 to 30 adults aged 18-55 years at a single site in Boston, USA, between 29 July and 7 August 2020. Ad26.COV2.S was a replication-incompetent adenovirus type 26 vector that expressed a prefusion-stabilized SARS-CoV-2 spike protein derived from the original Wuhan strain. The CDR3 spans 14 residues, from the cysteine through the phenylalanine. The kept DNA is CDR3 alone, 42 bases in frame from the first base. The germline V gene (reference sequence) supplies CDR1 MNHEY and CDR2 SMNVEV. The germline ends are 11 bases apart after V is trimmed by 5 bases and J by 4 bases.

The input for sequencing was peripheral blood, taken in a trial of Ad26.COV2.S vaccine versus placebo. The chain joins TRBV27 to TRBJ2-2; the D call is tentative, TRBD1 or TRBD2, as each matches 5 bases. The sequence came from a person aged 18-65 years who received the Ad26.COV2.S COVID-19 vaccine or a placebo. The nucleotides read TGTGCCAGCAGTGGGGGTTATGGCACCGGGGAGCTGTTTTTT. It encodes CASSGGYGTGELFF.